This T cell receptor beta chain was obtained from a study of shared clonotypes between healthy human individuals (dated by TCRdb to between 2020 and 2021). In the study overall: Two women and a few men aged 18 to 49 years were included in the cohort. The study deeply sequenced blood TCR repertoires of several healthy adults to estimate repertoire size and the extent of clonotype sharing between individuals. Libraries were prepared and TCR repertoires were sequenced by different laboratories using diverse techniques, in order to increase sequencing depth and limit assay-specific biases. Per donor, three plates each were used for CD4 naive and CD4 memory, two for CD8 naive, and one for CD8 memory. Each donor's leukapheresis produced roughly between about 0.85 and 10 billion PBMCs.

TCR CDR3 regions were amplified from genomic DNA by multiplex PCR using the deep immunoSEQ assay. Genomic DNA extracted from each cell subset was distributed evenly over all wells of several immunoSEQ 96-well plates, and each plate served as one replicate. For sorted subsets, 150 to 200 ng genomic DNA, equal to approximately 30,000 T cell genomes, was loaded into each replicate PCR. Purified libraries were quantified with a Qubit 3.0 fluorometer, sized on a Bioanalyzer 2100, and re-quantified with the KAPA Library Quantification kit. Each immunoSEQ 96-well plate was sequenced on its own single-read 150-cycle Illumina NextSeq 550 flow cell. Regarding the original processing steps: Because only junctional sequences without quality scores were contained in the immunoSEQ output, filtering matching that applied to full-length reads could not be performed. To assign V/J genes and CDR3, sequences were annotated against IMGT germline references using PyIR, a Python wrapper for IgBLAST v1.9. Reads were removed for weak V/J assignments (E-value above 1e-6), missing CDR3, stop codons, out-of-frame junctions, or ambiguous translated residues. V3J clonotypes were defined as sequences sharing an identical inferred V gene, J gene, and CDR3 amino acid sequence. The percentage overlap between two repertoires was calculated by dividing the number of shared unique clonotypes by the size of the smaller repertoire. Richness of each repertoire was evaluated using RTK rarefaction, the Chao1 estimator, and Recon v2.1 estimates of unobserved clonotypes. Generation probabilities for all TCRbeta clonotypes obtained by the gDNA method from a handful of donors were computed using OLGA. The table comes from immuneACCESS by way of TCRdb, which keeps in-frame sequences with V and J called. Part of the clones is missing from these tables; in studies checked, under half for an unresolved V gene and the rest for unknown reasons. V and J calls and clone size are given by that table; D and trimming were obtained from the DNA. The sample data list about 2.4 million clones, and more than 80% of these were observed just once. The top ten clones comprise over 0.12% of the sample.

V loses 0 bases at its end and J loses 2 bases; junction bases beyond the gene matches: 4. The germline V gene gives CDR1 as SGHTA and CDR2 as FQGNSA. From its cysteine to its phenylalanine, the CDR3 spans 17 amino acids. Only the CDR3 DNA is retained, 51 bases long and in frame from the first base. Overall results and qualifications from the work: Only blood was sampled, and tissue TCR repertoires likely differ from those in blood. When a few donors were compared, the shared fraction of clonotypes was about 5.4% for naive CD4, around 3.5% for naive CD8, 2% to 2.5% for memory CD4, and less than 0.5% for memory CD8. Pairwise subsampling indicated that sequencing depth was expected to affect the degree of clonotype sharing among donors. Rarefaction of sorted-subset datasets indicated incomplete sequencing despite the large sequencing depth. Estimated clonotype richness was generally larger for naive than for memory subsets. The genetic and exposure-history diversity represented was limited by the small number of donors. Compared with non-shared clonotypes, clonotypes shared by all four sorted-subset donors had higher generation probabilities.

Regarding this clone: The antigen this receptor binds is unknown. Per-nucleotide qualities are absent, and no much larger clonotype sits a single base away.

Donors were healthy HIV-negative adults with no recently reported acute infections or vaccinations. Every donor was a Caucasian adult living in Nashville, Tennessee, USA. CD4+ T cells were enriched by magnetic negative selection, after which naive cells were positively selected on CD45RA and the negative fraction was taken as the memory subset. Blood was obtained by leukapheresis, after which PBMCs were separated by Ficoll-Histopaque density gradient centrifugation and cryopreserved in liquid nitrogen vapor phase. Analytical flow cytometry was used to check the purity and quantity of every magnetically sorted T cell population. From each sorted fraction, genomic DNA was isolated and quantified by UV absorbance on a Nanodrop 2000c.

The clonotype originates from a man aged 18 to 30 in good health. Specimen: naive CD4+ T cells sorted from blood. The sample's cell subset or site label, in plain terms: CD45RA+ positively selected. The V gene is TRBV7-2 and the J gene is TRBJ2-6; 7 central bases correspond to TRBD2. The sequenced DNA: TGTGCCAGCAGCTTAGCGTGGGGGGGTGCTGGGGCCAACGTCCTGACTTTC. Translated, it gives CASSLAWGGAGANVLTF.